These 20 T cell receptor beta chains share one sample of origin, sequenced in a study of T-cell reconstitution after alpha-beta-depleted transplantation in children. Preparation of the TCRbeta library involved a method that used unique molecular identifiers. MiXCR was run by TCRdb on the PCR reads, yielding one entry per CDR3 protein. The sample includes about 640,000 distinct CDR3 sequences, roughly 15% of them seen just once. The sequences come from PBMCs from the stem cell graft donor, collected from the stem cell graft. The receptors were gathered from a human donor who donated a stem cell graft to a child with acute myeloid leukemia.

The V gene is TRBV25-1, the J gene TRBJ2-5, with D possibly being TRBD1 or TRBD2 (5 bases each). Germline assignment: CDR1 MGHDK and CDR2 SYGVNS. This CDR3 region has 17 residues. Trimming stripped 3 bases from V and 4 bases from J, with 21 bases between. The chain's CDR3 is CASSEPPYRDPVETQYF. CDR3 in DNA: TGTGCCAGCAGTGAGCCCCCGTACCGGGACCCGGTAGAGACCCAGTACTTC.

This clonotype occurred many times. The rearrangement links TRBV29-1 to TRBJ1-1; no clear D. The V gene's germline CDR1 is SQVTM and CDR2 ANQGSEA. CDR3 length: 13 amino acids. The germline V and J ends were trimmed by 6 bases and 6 bases, with 17 bases remaining between them. CDR3 in DNA: TGCAGCGTACGGCTGGGGTCGGCGGCTGAAGCTTTCTTT. Translation: CSVRLGSAAEAFF. Variable domain in full (rest from reference TRBV29-1 and TRBJ1-1): SAVISQKPSRDICQRGTSLTIQCQVDSQVTMMFWYRQQPGQSLTLIATANQGSEATYESGFVIDKFPISRPNLTFSTLTVSNMSPEDSSIYLCSVRLGSAAEAFFGQGTRLTVV.

This clonotype appeared many times. The chain links TRBV6-4 to TRBJ2-4, with D uncertain. Trimming left V 0 bases short and J 9 bases short, with 9 bases between. The CDR3 spans 13 residues. Germline loops: CDR1 MRHNA, CDR2 SNTAGT. The CDR3 nucleotides are TGTGCCAGCAGTGACTCGCCGGGTTCCATTCAGTACTTC. This gives the protein CASSDSPGSIQYF.

The J gene is TRBJ1-2, the V gene TRBV7-9; 7 positions match TRBD1. The CDR3 runs 15 residues. Germline assignment: CDR1 SEHNR and CDR2 FQNEAQ (reference sequence). The ends lost 5 bases at V and 6 bases at J; junction bases unmatched: 12. The CDR3 region is CASSKGQTGGDGYTF. CDR3 DNA: TGTGCCAGCAGCAAGGGACAGACGGGTGGCGATGGCTACACCTTC.

This clonotype appeared many times. Mismatch with germline at one junction end may stem from a read error. V and J are TRBV5-5 and TRBJ1-6; D is uncertain. The CDR3 loop spans 12 amino acids. Germline lookup yields CDR1 SGHKS and CDR2 YYEKEE (reference sequence). The CDR3, as DNA: TGTGCCAGCAGGTTGGCCCAGTCACCCCTCCACTTT. Residues: CASRLAQSPLHF.

This clonotype was seen ten or more times. This chain joins TRBV15 and TRBJ1-2; D is unclear. Germline loops: CDR1 LNHNV, CDR2 YYDKDF (reference sequence). Trimming took off 0 bases at V and 8 bases at J, with 13 bases between the two ends. The CDR3 totals 14 residues. CDR3 sequence reads: CATSRDREGRGYTF. The DNA of the CDR3 is TGTGCCACCAGCAGAGATAGGGAGGGCAGGGGCTACACCTTC.

This clonotype has more than one count but fewer than ten. The V call is TRBV7-8, the J call TRBJ2-1; D remains unclear. The CDR3 has 12 residues. Per the germline V gene, CDR1 is SGHVS and CDR2 is FQNEAQ. Trimming shortened V by 5 bases and J by 5 bases, and 7 bases separated the two germline ends. Written as DNA, the CDR3 is TGTGCCAGCAGCGTGAAGGACAATGAGCAGTTCTTC. It translates to CASSVKDNEQFF. The variable domain in full, with the rest retrieved from reference TRBV7-8 and TRBJ2-1, is GAGVSQSPRYKVAKRGQDVALRCDPISGHVSLFWYQQALGQGPEFLTYFQNEAQLDKSGLPSDRFFAERPEGSVSTLKIQRTQQEDSAVYLCASSVKDNEQFFGPGTRLTVL.

The V call is TRBV12-3 or TRBV12-4, the J call TRBJ2-7; D is possibly TRBD1 (5 bases). The CDR3 has 15 amino acids. Trimming cost V 1 base and J 2 bases, with 12 bases left between them. CDR3 DNA: TGTGCCAGCAGTTTAGAAGGGGCTTTAGCCTACGAGCAGTACTTC. Encoded protein: CASSLEGALAYEQYF.

The chain is built from TRBV24-1 and TRBJ2-1; D might be TRBD2 (5 bases). The CDR3 is 16 amino acids. V was clipped by 4 bases and J by 7 bases, with 19 bases between them. CDR1 is KGHDR and CDR2 is SFDVKD in the germline V gene. In nucleotides, the CDR3 is TGTGCCACCAGTGACCTTACCGAGGGATCGGGAAATGAGCAGTTCTTC. Translation: CATSDLTEGSGNEQFF.

This clonotype turned up a few times. The gene calls are TRBV4-3 and TRBJ1-4, with D hard to call. The CDR3 is made up of 13 amino acids. Germline CDR1 LGHNA, CDR2 YSLEER. Between the trimmed V and J ends, which lost 1 base and 8 bases, there was a span of 8 bases. The CDR3 region has the DNA TGCGCCAGCAGCCAAGGATACAACGAAAAACTGTTTTTT. Protein sequence: CASSQGYNEKLFF.

The chain couples TRBV11-2 to TRBJ2-5; TRBD1 is a possible D gene (6 bases). CDR1 and CDR2 from the germline V gene are SGHAT and FQNNGV. V lost 3 bases, J lost 2 bases, and 16 bases lay in between. The CDR3 totals 16 residues. The CDR3 here is CASSFRGGREQETQYF. CDR3 DNA: TGTGCCAGCAGCTTTAGAGGGGGTCGAGAACAAGAGACCCAGTACTTC.

The table lists this clonotype with many counts. CDR3 coding DNA: TGCAGTGCTCAAATCACAGGGGGGGGAGGCTACACCTTC. This codes for CSAQITGGGGYTF. The V gene is TRBV20-1, the J gene TRBJ1-2; 8 nucleotides align to TRBD1. In germline, CDR1 is DFQATT, CDR2 SNEGSKA (reference sequence). There are 13 residues in the CDR3. The V and J ends lost 5 bases and 8 bases, in that order; junction bases with no gene match: 10.

This clonotype was found a few times. V is TRBV28 and J is TRBJ1-5; D gene unclear. The V end lost 2 bases, the J end lost 7 bases, and 12 bases lay between the germline ends. The CDR3 spans 14 residues. The germline V gene has CDR1 MDHEN and CDR2 SYDVKM. DNA of the CDR3: TGTGCCAGCAGTTTAAGGGTTGGAGGCCAGCCCCAGCATTTT. This sequence encodes CASSLRVGGQPQHF.

A few counts support this clonotype. The chain uses TRBV5-6 and TRBJ2-5, with D maybe TRBD2 (5 bases). The CDR3 totals 14 residues. Germline V gives CDR1 SGHDT, CDR2 YYEEEE. Trimming took 4 bases from V and 5 from J, leaving 15 bases between them. CDR3 region: CASSPDLSGETQYF. The DNA of the CDR3 is TGTGCCAGCAGCCCGGACTTATCCGGGGAGACCCAGTACTTC.

In this sample, this clonotype turned up a few times. CDR3 sequence reads: CASIGSSTDTQYF. CDR3 DNA: TGTGCCAGCATCGGTAGCAGCACAGATACGCAGTATTTT. The chain links TRBV25-1 to TRBJ2-3; the D is unclear. V lost 7 bases, J lost 0 bases, and 8 bases lay in between. Germline CDR1 MGHDK, CDR2 SYGVNS. The CDR3 has 13 amino acids.

With regard to this clonotype: A single base separates this from a much larger clone, so it may be a read error. CDR3 sequence reads: CASSFYYNEQFF. The CDR3 DNA sequence: TGTGCCAGCAGCTTCTATTACAATGAGCAGTTCTTC. The chain recombines TRBV11-1 with TRBJ2-1; D remains unclear. The CDR3 runs to 12 residues. V lost 3 bases and J 4 bases, leaving 4 bases between the germline ends. Germline V lookup: CDR1 SGHAT, CDR2 FQDESV (reference sequence).

The chain is built from TRBV7-3 and TRBJ2-3; 11 bases match TRBD2. Germline V gives CDR1 SGHTA, CDR2 FQGTGA. V trimming: 2 bases; J trimming: 1 base; junction bases outside the gene matches: 5. The CDR3 is 17 amino acids. CDR3 sequence (DNA): TGTGCCAGCAGCTTACCCGAGACTAGCGGGGGCACAGATACGCAGTATTTT. Amino acids: CASSLPETSGGTDTQYF.

The V and J genes are TRBV7-2 and TRBJ1-5, with D tentatively TRBD1 (5 bases). Trimming left V 1 base short and J 7 bases short, with 11 bases between. Looked up from germline, CDR1 is SGHTA and CDR2 is FQGNSA. The CDR3 consists of 14 residues. CDR3 nucleotides: TGTGCCAGCAGCTTAGATTCCGCAGGGCAGCCCCAGCATTTT. Its protein is CASSLDSAGQPQHF.

This clonotype was seen many times. The chain links TRBV5-5 to TRBJ2-7; a possible D gene is TRBD1 (6 bases). Germline CDR1 reads SGHKS; CDR2 reads YYEKEE (reference sequence). The CDR3 contains 14 residues. V dropped 0 bases and J dropped 4 bases, with 11 bases sitting between them. The CDR3 bases are TGTGCCAGCAGCTTGGACGGGACACTATACGAGCAGTACGTC. Translated, it gives CASSLDGTLYEQYV.

The chain uses TRBV5-1 and TRBJ1-1, with TRBD1 matching 7 bases. V gave up 4 bases and J gave up 7 bases; unmatched junction bases: 4. Germline V CDR1 and CDR2: SGHRS, YFSETQ. The CDR3 sequence is 12 residues long. The CDR3 loop is CASSQTGNEAFF. The CDR3 DNA reads TGCGCCAGCAGCCAGACAGGGAATGAAGCTTTCTTT.